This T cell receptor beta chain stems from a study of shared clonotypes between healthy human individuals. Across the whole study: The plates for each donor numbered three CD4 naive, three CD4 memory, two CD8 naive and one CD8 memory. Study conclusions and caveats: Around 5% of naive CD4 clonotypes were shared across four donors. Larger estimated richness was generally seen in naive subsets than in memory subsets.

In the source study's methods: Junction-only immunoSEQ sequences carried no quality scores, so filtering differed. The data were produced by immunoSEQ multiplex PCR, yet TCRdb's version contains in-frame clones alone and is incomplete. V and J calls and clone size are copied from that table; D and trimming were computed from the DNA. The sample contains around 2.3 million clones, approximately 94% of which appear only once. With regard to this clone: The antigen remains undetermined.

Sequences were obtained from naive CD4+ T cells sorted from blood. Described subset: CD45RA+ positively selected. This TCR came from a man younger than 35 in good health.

CDR3 coding DNA: TGTGCCAGCAGTCTCTCTAAGGGAAGGCTCCTGGAAGCTTTCTTT. This encodes CASSLSKGRLLEAFF. This chain links TRBV28 with TRBJ1-1, with unresolved D. CDR3 length: 15 residues. The germline CDR1 and CDR2 sequences are MDHEN and SYDVKM. V was pared by 5 bases and J by 8 bases, with 21 bases between.